Given below is one TCR beta chain in context. Its antigen is still unknown. The data derive from a study of T cells in localized non-small cell lung cancer. Germline loops: CDR1 MNHEY, CDR2 SMNVEV (reference sequence). V dropped 8 bases and J dropped 2; count of bases not matched to a gene: 10. The length of the CDR3 is 15 residues. Method: immunoSEQ multiplex PCR; TCRdb's copy keeps in-frame clones and lacks some. The sample consists of 72,000 or so clones, roughly four fifths of them appearing once. Whole-study results and caveats: The greatest T cell clonality was found in uninvolved adjacent lung (higher than in tumor). Within adjacent lung there appeared a median approximately 60 of the top 100 tumor clones.

The chain employs TRBV27 and TRBJ2-7; 9 bases are shared with TRBD2. Sequencing was performed on peripheral blood, taken before any cancer treatment. The TCR originated in a female donor over 55 with stage I lung adenocarcinoma. CDR3 loop: CASAYGGTSPYEQYF. CDR3 sequence (DNA): TGTGCCAGCGCCTACGGAGGGACTAGCCCCTACGAGCAGTACTTC.